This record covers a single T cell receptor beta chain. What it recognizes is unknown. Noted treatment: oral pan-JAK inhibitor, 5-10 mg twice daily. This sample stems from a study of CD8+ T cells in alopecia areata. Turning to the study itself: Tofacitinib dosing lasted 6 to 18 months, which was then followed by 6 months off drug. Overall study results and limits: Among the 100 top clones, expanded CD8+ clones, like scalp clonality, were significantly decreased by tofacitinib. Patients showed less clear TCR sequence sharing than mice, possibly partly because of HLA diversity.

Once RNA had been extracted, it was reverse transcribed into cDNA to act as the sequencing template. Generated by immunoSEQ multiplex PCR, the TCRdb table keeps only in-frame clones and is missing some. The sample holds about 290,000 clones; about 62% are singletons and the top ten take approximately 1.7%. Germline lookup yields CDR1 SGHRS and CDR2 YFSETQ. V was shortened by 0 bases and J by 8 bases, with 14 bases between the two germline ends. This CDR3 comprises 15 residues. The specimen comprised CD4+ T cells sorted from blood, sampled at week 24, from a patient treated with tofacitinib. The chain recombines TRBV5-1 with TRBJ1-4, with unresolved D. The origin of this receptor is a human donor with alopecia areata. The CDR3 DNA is TGCGCCAGCAGCTTGGCCCTGGGTGATTACGAAAAACTGTTTTTT. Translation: CASSLALGDYEKLFF.